This T cell receptor beta chain was sequenced during a study of CD8+ T cells in alopecia areata. This clone was found once. This CDR3 has 14 amino acids. V lost 0 bases and J lost 3, with 8 bases in between. Germline assignment: CDR1 SGHRS and CDR2 YFSETQ. Sequencing used cDNA as its template, made by extracting RNA and reverse transcribing it. TCRdb's copy holds only in-frame clones and misses some; the assay was immunoSEQ multiplex PCR. The data show more than 90,000 clones, approximately 60% seen once. This clonotype was obtained from a human donor in good health. Sequenced sample: CD4+ T cells sorted from blood. The chain joins TRBV5-1 to TRBJ2-3; possibly TRBD2 for D (6 bases). The CDR3 nucleotides read TGCGCCAGCAGCTTGGAAGGAGGGACAGATACGCAGTATTTT. Its translation is CASSLEGGTDTQYF. The whole variable domain, filled in from reference TRBV5-1 and TRBJ2-3, reads KAGVTQTPRYLIKTRGQQVTLSCSPISGHRSVSWYQQTPGQGLQFLFEYFSETQRNKGNFPGRFSGRQFSNSRSEMNVSTLELGDSALYLCASSLEGGTDTQYFGPGTRLTVL.